Following are 27 T cell receptor beta chains from one sample sequenced in a study of technical replicates of blood from several donors. The assay was immunoSEQ multiplex PCR, and TCRdb's table has in-frame clones only and misses some. This table has around 92,000 clones, about 95% appearing once. Sequencing was carried out using T cells isolated from PBMCs. Every receptor here comes from a human donor in good health.

The chain combines TRBV5-1 with TRBJ1-2, with TRBD1 identical over 8 bases. The V and J ends lost 3 bases and 5 bases, in that order; junction bases with no gene match: 12. Germline CDR1 and CDR2: SGHRS and YFSETQ. This CDR3 comprises 16 residues. The CDR3 DNA follows: TGCGCCAGCAGCTCTACTCTGGGACAGGCGGGTTATGGCTACACCTTC. Amino acid sequence: CASSSTLGQAGYGYTF.

V and J are TRBV6-1 and TRBJ1-5; D might be TRBD1 (6 bases). V lost 5 bases and J lost 7, with 9 bases in between. Germline V gene sequence: CDR1 MNHNS, CDR2 SASEGT. This CDR3 has 12 residues. The CDR3 protein is CASSNRDQPQHF. The CDR3 nucleotides are TGTGCCAGCAGTAACAGGGACCAGCCCCAGCATTTT.

This chain uses TRBV27 with TRBJ1-5; 9 bases are a match to TRBD1. The CDR3 contains 18 residues. The V segment lost 3 bases and the J segment 1 base; nucleotides outside the gene matches: 10. Germline V gives CDR1 MNHEY, CDR2 SMNVEV (reference sequence). The CDR3 nucleotides read TGTGCCAGCAGTTTGCGTCCGGGGACAGGGAGGAGCAATCAGCCCCAGCATTTT. This codes for CASSLRPGTGRSNQPQHF.

The J gene is TRBJ2-1, the V gene TRBV7-8; D uncertain. CDR1 is SGHVS, CDR2 FQNEAQ, per germline. The V and J ends lost 7 bases and 5 bases respectively, with 15 bases between them. The CDR3 runs to 14 residues. CDR3 in DNA: TGTGCCAGCACCATAATAGGAGCTAACAATGAGCAGTTCTTC. Residues: CASTIIGANNEQFF.

The chain carries TRBV30 and TRBJ1-3; D call uncertain. Germline V gives CDR1 GTSNPN, CDR2 SVGIG (reference sequence). V lost 5 bases to trimming and J lost 3 bases, with 11 bases between them. This CDR3 comprises 13 residues. In DNA, the CDR3 is TGTGCCTGGCAGAAGAGAGGTGGAAACACCATATATTTT. Translation gives CAWQKRGGNTIYF.

CDR3 in amino acids: CASSPPGRYEQYF. The CDR3 DNA follows: TGTGCCAGCAGTCCCCCCGGGAGGTACGAGCAGTACTTC. The chain has TRBV6-1 and TRBJ2-7; 7 bases fit TRBD2. The CDR3 length is 13 residues. Germline trimming cut 5 bases from V and 4 bases from J; bases unmatched to any gene: 5. The germline CDR1 and CDR2 sequences are MNHNS and SASEGT.

The chain recombines TRBV1 with TRBJ2-2; TRBD2 reflects the table's D call only, with no check against the DNA. TRBV1 is a listed pseudogene. The CDR3 runs 18 residues. CDR3 nucleotide sequence: TGCACCAGCAGCCATGACCCCCTAGCGGGAGGGCACACCGGGGAGCTGTTTTTT. Encoded protein: CTSSHDPLAGGHTGELFF.

V is TRBV5-5 and J is TRBJ1-2; tentatively, D is TRBD1 (6 bases). The CDR3 totals 15 residues. Germline CDR1 is SGHKS and CDR2 is YYEKEE (reference sequence). Trimming pared 2 bases from V and 8 bases from J, leaving 19 bases between. CDR3 in DNA: TGTGCCAGCAGCTTTTTAAACCGGGACAAAGAAGGCTACACCTTC. Translation gives CASSFLNRDKEGYTF.

The chain links TRBV2 to TRBJ2-2, with D tentatively TRBD2 (5 bases). Germline-derived CDR1 and CDR2 are SNHLY and FYNNEI. The CDR3 extends over 13 amino acids. Trimming pared 5 bases from V and 3 bases from J, leaving 7 bases between. The CDR3 DNA reads TGTGCCAGCAGTACTAGGGACACCGGGGAGCTGTTTTTT. Residues: CASSTRDTGELFF. The complete variable domain, with remaining parts taken from reference TRBV2 and TRBJ2-2, reads EPEVTQTPSHQVTQMGQEVILRCVPISNHLYFYWYRQILGQKVEFLVSFYNNEISEKSEIFDDQFSVERPDGSNFTLKIRSTKLEDSAMYFCASSTRDTGELFFGEGSRLTVL.

The chain employs TRBV6-1 and TRBJ1-1; D is unclear. V was clipped by 2 bases and J by 1 base, with 5 bases between them. The CDR3 spans 13 residues. Per the germline V gene, CDR1 is MNHNS and CDR2 is SASEGT. The CDR3 reads CASSELANTEAFF. In DNA, the CDR3 is TGTGCCAGCAGTGAACTGGCGAACACTGAAGCTTTCTTT.

The CDR3, as DNA: TGCGCCAGCAGTCAATCAATCGGCAGGGCAATTGGAAACACCATATATTTT. Amino acid sequence: CASSQSIGRAIGNTIYF. V and J are TRBV23-1 and TRBJ1-3; TRBD1 is a possible D gene (5 bases). TRBV23-1 is marked as an open reading frame, function uncertain. V gave up 0 bases and J gave up 3 bases, with 15 bases separating them. The CDR3 is 17 residues long.

The chain couples TRBV4-1 to TRBJ1-2, with D possibly being TRBD1 (5 bases). The CDR3 is 15 amino acids. Germline V gene sequence: CDR1 MGHRA, CDR2 YSYEKL. The ends were cut back, 0 bases at V and 3 bases at J, with 11 bases in the middle. This CDR3 reads CASSQEGRGDYGYTF. CDR3 nucleotides: TGCGCCAGCAGCCAAGAAGGGCGGGGCGACTATGGCTACACCTTC.

This sequence joins TRBV15 and TRBJ2-2; 9 bases line up with TRBD1. Germline CDR1 is LNHNV and CDR2 is YYDKDF (reference sequence). The CDR3 spans 16 residues. The junction had 8 bases not matched to a gene; V was cut back by 5 bases and J by 4 bases. DNA of the CDR3: TGTGCCACCAGCGGTGACAGGGGGGCCGTCACCGGGGAGCTGTTTTTT. Translated: CATSGDRGAVTGELFF.

This chain connects TRBV9 to TRBJ2-5, with 7 bases lining up with TRBD2. Germline loops: CDR1 SGDLS, CDR2 YYNGEE. V lost 4 bases to trimming and J lost 3 bases; unmatched junction nucleotides: 6. This CDR3 region has 14 residues. DNA of the CDR3: TGTGCCAGCAGCAGGGGACTATCCAAAGAGACCCAGTACTTC. It is translated as CASSRGLSKETQYF.

This rearrangement joins TRBV5-1 to TRBJ2-7; 13 bases are shared with TRBD2. After removal of 5 bases from V and 4 bases from J, the junction contained 3 bases not matched to a gene. Germline V gene data show CDR1 as SGHRS and CDR2 as YFSETQ. There are 14 residues in the CDR3. The CDR3 sequence is CASRLAGGLYEQYF. DNA for the CDR3: TGCGCCAGCAGACTAGCGGGGGGGCTATACGAGCAGTACTTC. The full variable domain, rest sourced from reference TRBV5-1 and TRBJ2-7, is KAGVTQTPRYLIKTRGQQVTLSCSPISGHRSVSWYQQTPGQGLQFLFEYFSETQRNKGNFPGRFSGRQFSNSRSEMNVSTLELGDSALYLCASRLAGGLYEQYFGPGTRLTVT.

J is TRBJ2-1 and V is TRBV18; TRBD2 is a possible D gene (6 bases). This CDR3 has 16 residues. The V gene's germline CDR1 is KGHSH and CDR2 LQKENI. The V end lost 2 bases, the J end lost 0 bases, and 11 bases lay between the germline ends. CDR3 sequence reads: CASSPGGTSSYNEQFF. CDR3 nucleotide sequence: TGTGCCAGCTCACCAGGGGGGACTTCCTCCTACAATGAGCAGTTCTTC.

The chain is built from TRBV2 and TRBJ2-5, with 8 bases matching TRBD2. Losses at the gene ends were 7 bases for V and 5 bases for J; bases not matched to a gene: 12. Germline-derived CDR1 and CDR2 are SNHLY and FYNNEI. The CDR3 is 15 amino acids. The CDR3 DNA reads as TGTGCCAGCAACCCTGACGGGGGGGGCCGCGAGACCCAGTACTTC. Encoded protein: CASNPDGGGRETQYF.

V is TRBV7-9 and J is TRBJ1-1; possibly TRBD1 for D (6 bases). The germline V gene encodes CDR1 SEHNR and CDR2 FQNEAQ (reference sequence). Trimming took 2 bases from V and 11 from J, leaving 12 bases between them. The CDR3 is made up of 12 amino acids. DNA of the CDR3: TGTGCCAGCAGCTTAACTGAGGGGGTGGCTTTCTTT. It yields the protein CASSLTEGVAFF.

This chain links TRBV7-9 with TRBJ2-1; possibly TRBD2 for D (7 bases). The V gene lost 3 bases and the J gene lost 5 bases, with 14 bases spanning the gap. CDR3 size: 15 residues. Germline assignment: CDR1 SEHNR and CDR2 FQNEAQ (reference sequence). The CDR3 here is CASSFRRGGNNEQFF. DNA for the CDR3: TGTGCCAGCAGCTTTAGGAGGGGGGGAAACAATGAGCAGTTCTTC.

The rearrangement links TRBV11-3 to TRBJ2-1; 14 nucleotides match TRBD2. The CDR3 totals 20 residues. Germline values: CDR1 SGHNT, CDR2 YENEEA. The V and J ends lost 0 bases and 9 bases, in that order; junction bases with no gene match: 16. DNA of the CDR3: TGTGCCAGCAGCTTAGATCGCGGGACTAGCGGGAGCTTGGAGGAGGGTGAGCAGTTCTTC. Protein product: CASSLDRGTSGSLEEGEQFF.

The chain uses TRBV28 and TRBJ2-3; D ambiguous. Germline CDR1 and CDR2: MDHEN and SYDVKM. Trimming shortened V by 6 bases and J by 3 bases, and 16 bases separated the two germline ends. The CDR3 totals 15 residues. This chain's CDR3 is CASSVYYSRTDTQYF. The CDR3 DNA reads TGTGCCAGCAGCGTGTATTACTCGAGGACAGATACGCAGTATTTT.

The V gene is TRBV9, the J gene TRBJ2-7, with 11 bases aligning to TRBD2. The CDR3 totals 15 residues. Germline V gives CDR1 SGDLS, CDR2 YYNGEE. Germline trimming cut 0 bases from V and 3 bases from J; bases unmatched to any gene: 2. As DNA, the CDR3 is TGTGCCAGCAGCGTAGGACTAGCGGGAAACTACGAGCAGTACTTC. This encodes CASSVGLAGNYEQYF.

The rearrangement joins TRBV28 to TRBJ1-3, with TRBD1 matching 7 bases. Germline trimming cut 7 bases from V and 4 bases from J; bases unmatched to any gene: 4. The germline CDR1 and CDR2 sequences are MDHEN and SYDVKM. The CDR3 is made up of 13 amino acids. The CDR3 loop is CASKGGFGNTIYF. The CDR3 coding sequence is TGTGCCAGCAAAGGGGGCTTCGGAAACACCATATATTTT.

The chain has TRBV14 and TRBJ1-1; D is unclear. The CDR3 is 16 residues long. With 1 base removed from V and 2 bases from J, the gap between germline ends came to 14 bases. CDR1 and CDR2 from the germline V gene are SGHDN and FVKESK. Here the CDR3 DNA reads TGTGCCAGCAGCCAAGCGGACTACAGAGAAAACACTGAAGCTTTCTTT. The encoded protein is CASSQADYRENTEAFF.

The rearrangement uses TRBV6-1 and TRBJ2-7, with 8 bases that match TRBD1. The CDR3 covers 15 residues. CDR1 is MNHNS and CDR2 is SASEGT in the germline V gene. With V trimmed by 0 bases and J by 2 bases, 3 bases remained unmatched. The CDR3 DNA is TGTGCCAGCAGTGAAGCGGGGACAGGTCCCTACGAGCAGTACTTC. Translation: CASSEAGTGPYEQYF.

The J gene is TRBJ2-1, the V gene TRBV30; 9 bases fit TRBD2. The CDR3 consists of 19 residues. V gave up 0 bases and J gave up 0 bases; unmatched junction bases: 12. Germline CDR1 and CDR2: GTSNPN and SVGIG (reference sequence). CDR3 residues: CAWSVLGSGGPSSYNEQFF. Written as DNA, the CDR3 is TGTGCCTGGAGTGTACTGGGTAGCGGGGGACCGAGCTCCTACAATGAGCAGTTCTTC.

The CDR3 here is CASGSSQTGGLLLANYGYTF. The CDR3 DNA reads as TGTGCTAGTGGTTCTTCCCAGACAGGGGGATTACTATTAGCTAACTATGGCTACACCTTC. J is TRBJ1-2 and V is TRBV12-5; the match to TRBD1 covers 9 bases. Germline V gene lookup returns CDR1 LGHNT and CDR2 FRNRAP. The CDR3 spans 20 residues. J was trimmed by 0 bases and V by 4 bases; bases with no gene match: 18. The complete variable domain, with remaining parts taken from reference TRBV12-5 and TRBJ1-2, reads DARVTQTPRHKVTEMGQEVTMRCQPILGHNTVFWYRQTMMQGLELLAYFRNRAPLDDSGMPKDRFSAEMPDATLATLKIQPSEPRDSAVYFCASGSSQTGGLLLANYGYTFGSGTRLTVV.